These 32 T cell receptor beta chains share one sample of origin, sequenced in a study of blood T cell repertoires in COVID-19. Clones were read by immunoSEQ multiplex PCR, and TCRdb kept only the in-frame ones, dropping some. The sample lists roughly 76,000 clones, 70% to 80% occurring once. The sample comprised peripheral blood. The receptors come from a human donor in a cohort sampled during active COVID-19.

The V call is TRBV6-5, the J call TRBJ1-4, with D possibly TRBD1 on 5 matching bases. Germline V gene lookup returns CDR1 MNHEY and CDR2 SVGAGI. This CDR3 has 15 residues. Trimming cost V 6 bases and J 7 bases, with 18 bases left between them. The CDR3 nucleotides are TGTGCCAGCAGATCTGAGGAGGGGTCTAGTGAAAAACTGTTTTTT. Translated: CASRSEEGSSEKLFF.

The chain has TRBV19 and TRBJ2-3, with D tentatively TRBD1 (5 bases). CDR3 length: 15 residues. Germline V CDR1 and CDR2: LNHDA, SQIVND (reference sequence). The V end was cut by 3 bases, the J end by 1 base, with 11 bases between. CDR3 coding DNA: TGTGCCAGTAGTATTGGGGCAGGACGCACAGATACGCAGTATTTT. Amino acids: CASSIGAGRTDTQYF.

A few counts support this clone. This sequence joins TRBV7-2 and TRBJ2-4; perhaps TRBD2 as D (6 bases). This CDR3 is 13 amino acids long. V was cut by 4 bases and J by 9 bases, with 13 bases left in between. CDR1 and CDR2 (germline): SGHTA, FQGNSA. CDR3 DNA sequence: TGTGCCAGCAGCTCTATAGCGGCGGGCATTCAGTACTTC. Translation gives CASSSIAAGIQYF.

This clone was observed a single time. V is TRBV14 and J is TRBJ1-4; 7 nucleotides align to TRBD1. The CDR3 runs to 21 residues. Germline values: CDR1 SGHDN, CDR2 FVKESK. The V gene end was trimmed by 4 bases and the J gene end by 2 bases; junction bases not matched to a gene: 22. CDR3: CASSPSRTGGPGMATNEKLFF. In DNA form, the CDR3 reads TGTGCCAGCAGCCCTTCCCGGACAGGAGGGCCCGGGATGGCCACTAATGAAAAACTGTTTTTT.

Regarding this clone: The sample carries other DNA sequences with the same CDR3. This chain connects TRBV29-1 to TRBJ2-7, with D perhaps TRBD1 (6 bases). The CDR3 is 12 residues long. Germline CDR1 reads SQVTM; CDR2 reads ANQGSEA. Trimming removed 7 bases at V and 0 bases at J, with 10 bases between. The CDR3 DNA reads TGCAGCGCAGGGACATCCTCCTACGAGCAGTACTTC. This encodes CSAGTSSYEQYF.

This chain links TRBV7-9 with TRBJ1-1, with D perhaps matching TRBD1 (5 bases). The germline V and J ends were trimmed by 1 base and 5 bases, with 11 bases remaining between them. Germline-derived CDR1 and CDR2 are SEHNR and FQNEAQ (reference sequence). CDR3 length: 14 residues. CDR3 coding DNA: TGTGCCAGCAGCTTAGGCAGGGAAGGTACTGAAGCTTTCTTT. It is translated as CASSLGREGTEAFF.

The chain combines TRBV6-5 with TRBJ2-5; TRBD1 aligns across 7 bases. V lost 2 bases, J lost 3 bases, and 6 bases stayed unmatched. The germline V gene encodes CDR1 MNHEY and CDR2 SVGAGI. This CDR3 contains 15 residues. The CDR3 bases are TGTGCCAGCAGTTACGAGACAGGGAAAGAAGAGACCCAGTACTTC. Protein sequence: CASSYETGKEETQYF.

The chain combines TRBV30 with TRBJ1-5; D gene ambiguous. The CDR3 sequence is 16 residues long. V dropped 0 bases and J dropped 2 bases, with 14 bases sitting between them. Germline V CDR1 and CDR2: GTSNPN, SVGIG (reference sequence). The CDR3 region has the DNA TGTGCCTGGAGTGTAGACACACGAGCGGGCAATCAGCCCCAGCATTTT. Translating it yields CAWSVDTRAGNQPQHF.

The CDR3 is CASSLVQDEQYF. For the CDR3, the DNA is TGTGCCAGCAGTTTGGTACAAGACGAGCAGTACTTC. The rearrangement joins TRBV28 to TRBJ2-7; no definite D call. Germline CDR1 reads MDHEN; CDR2 reads SYDVKM. The ends were cut back, 3 bases at V and 5 bases at J, with 8 bases in the middle. The CDR3 has 12 amino acids.

The genes are TRBV14 and TRBJ2-3; D perhaps matches TRBD2 (6 bases). The length of the CDR3 is 13 residues. Trimming took off 4 bases at V and 4 bases at J, with 9 bases between the two ends. Germline V lookup: CDR1 SGHDN, CDR2 FVKESK. CDR3 nucleotides: TGTGCCAGCAGCCTGGGGACTGCAGATACGCAGTATTTT. Its protein product is CASSLGTADTQYF. Full variable domain (remainder filled in from reference TRBV14 and TRBJ2-3): EAGVTQFPSHSVIEKGQTVTLRCDPISGHDNLYWYRRVMGKEIKFLLHFVKESKQDESGMPNNRFLAERTGGTYSTLKVQPAELEDSGVYFCASSLGTADTQYFGPGTRLTVL.

This rearrangement joins TRBV2 to TRBJ1-1, with TRBD1 as a possible D gene (5 bases). With 3 bases removed from V and 1 base from J, the gap between germline ends came to 15 bases. The length of the CDR3 is 16 residues. The germline CDR1 and CDR2 sequences are SNHLY and FYNNEI. CDR3 DNA: TGTGCCAGCAGTGACGGTGGAGGGGCAGGGAACACTGAAGCTTTCTTT. The encoded protein is CASSDGGGAGNTEAFF.

The chain has TRBV9 and TRBJ1-1; D call uncertain. The CDR3 is 14 residues long. CDR1 and CDR2 (germline): SGDLS, YYNGEE. V was cut by 6 bases and J by 1 base, with 13 bases left in between. The CDR3 coding sequence is TGTGCCAGCACCCCAGTGGCCTCGAACACTGAAGCTTTCTTT. Translated, it gives CASTPVASNTEAFF.

V gene TRBV4-2 combines with J gene TRBJ2-1, with 9 positions matching TRBD2. The V segment lost 4 bases and the J segment 3 bases; nucleotides outside the gene matches: 7. Germline values: CDR1 LGHNA, CDR2 YNFKEQ. The CDR3 has 16 amino acids. The CDR3 DNA follows: TGTGCCAGCAGCCCCGGGGTAGCGGGGGACTACAATGAGCAGTTCTTC. Its translation: CASSPGVAGDYNEQFF.

This chain links TRBV28 with TRBJ1-2; D is possibly TRBD1 (6 bases). Germline V gives CDR1 MDHEN, CDR2 SYDVKM. The V gene lost 6 bases and the J gene lost 4 bases, with 15 bases spanning the gap. The CDR3 is 14 residues long. CDR3 DNA: TGTGCCAGCAGCAACACCGACAGGAGCTATGGCTACACCTTC. Residues: CASSNTDRSYGYTF.

The chain recombines TRBV5-5 with TRBJ1-4; 8 bases are a match to TRBD1. The V gene's germline CDR1 is SGHKS and CDR2 YYEKEE (reference sequence). The CDR3 totals 16 residues. J lost 4 bases, V lost 2 bases, and 7 bases had no gene match. CDR3 nucleotides: TGTGCCAGCAGCTTCCTTGCAGGGGGCGTTAATGAAAAACTGTTTTTT. The encoded protein is CASSFLAGGVNEKLFF.

The gene calls are TRBV7-9 and TRBJ1-2; 11 bases match TRBD1. The CDR3 consists of 15 residues. With V trimmed by 3 bases and J by 6 bases, 6 bases remained unmatched. The V gene's germline CDR1 is SEHNR and CDR2 FQNEAQ (reference sequence). The CDR3 nucleotides are TGTGCCAGCAGCTTGATCGGGACAGGGGGAGATGGCTACACCTTC. Translation: CASSLIGTGGDGYTF. The full variable domain, in which reference TRBV7-9 and TRBJ1-2 provide the parts outside the CDR3, is DTGVSQNPRHKITKRGQNVTFRCDPISEHNRLYWYRQTLGQGPEFLTYFQNEAQLEKSRLLSDRFSAERPKGSFSTLEIQRTEQGDSAMYLCASSLIGTGGDGYTFGSGTRLTVV.

The genes are TRBV6-1 and TRBJ2-7, with a tentative D call TRBD1 (6 bases). Trimming stripped 2 bases from V and 2 bases from J, with 10 bases between. In germline, CDR1 is MNHNS, CDR2 SASEGT. This CDR3 is 14 amino acids long. CDR3 loop: CASSERQDTYEQYF. Written as DNA, the CDR3 is TGTGCCAGCAGTGAAAGACAGGATACCTACGAGCAGTACTTC.

This clone showed up just a few times. The CDR3 loop is CARCYPPGDRARDEAFF. In DNA, the CDR3 is TGCGCCAGATGCTACCCCCCCGGGGACAGGGCGCGTGATGAAGCTTTCTTT. This sequence joins TRBV10-1 and TRBJ1-1, with 9 bases identical to TRBD1. The J segment lost 7 bases and the V segment lost 9 bases, leaving 21 bases of the junction unmatched. This CDR3 contains 17 residues. Germline V gene data show CDR1 as WNHNN and CDR2 as SYGVQD (reference sequence).

The chain joins TRBV9 to TRBJ2-2; 12 nucleotides align to TRBD2. V lost 0 bases, J lost 5 bases, and 5 bases stayed unmatched. Germline V CDR1 and CDR2: SGDLS, YYNGEE. CDR3 length equals 17 residues. CDR3 DNA sequence: TGTGCCAGCAGCGTAGGGCGACTAGCGGGAGTGACCGGGGAGCTGTTTTTT. The encoded protein is CASSVGRLAGVTGELFF.

The chain is built from TRBV18 and TRBJ1-4, with D tentatively TRBD1 (5 bases). Trimming left V 6 bases short and J 0 bases short, with 14 bases between. The germline gives CDR1 KGHSH, CDR2 LQKENI. The CDR3 covers 16 residues. The DNA for the CDR3 is TGTGCCAGCTCCGACATGGGGCCTGCAACTAATGAAAAACTGTTTTTT. The encoded protein is CASSDMGPATNEKLFF.

The V gene is TRBV4-2, the J gene TRBJ1-2; D remains ambiguous. V gave up 0 bases and J gave up 3 bases, with 8 bases separating them. The CDR3 runs 14 residues. Germline CDR1 reads LGHNA; CDR2 reads YNFKEQ. The CDR3 region is CASSQDSGDYGYTF. The DNA of the CDR3 is TGTGCCAGCAGCCAAGATTCCGGGGACTATGGCTACACCTTC.

This clone was detected once. The CDR3 nucleotides are TGTGCCAGCAGCCTCATGTCACAGTTTGAAGAGACCCAGTACTTC. As protein: CASSLMSQFEETQYF. The V call is TRBV14, the J call TRBJ2-5; D uncertain. The CDR3 spans 15 residues. The V end was cut by 4 bases, the J end by 3 bases, with 15 bases between. Per the germline V gene, CDR1 is SGHDN and CDR2 is FVKESK. The variable domain in full, with the rest retrieved from reference TRBV14 and TRBJ2-5, is EAGVTQFPSHSVIEKGQTVTLRCDPISGHDNLYWYRRVMGKEIKFLLHFVKESKQDESGMPNNRFLAERTGGTYSTLKVQPAELEDSGVYFCASSLMSQFEETQYFGPGTRLLVL.

The genes are TRBV6-5 and TRBJ1-2; tentative D call: TRBD1 (6 bases). The germline gives CDR1 MNHEY, CDR2 SVGAGI. This CDR3 comprises 14 residues. The V gene lost 5 bases and the J gene lost 5 bases, with 15 bases spanning the gap. For the CDR3, the DNA is TGTGCCAGCAGTCGGACAGAGCTAACATATGGCTACACCTTC. Protein: CASSRTELTYGYTF.

The sample holds a few counts of this clone. The rearrangement uses TRBV21-1 and TRBJ2-7; TRBD1 is taken as the D call from the table, unchecked against the DNA. TRBV21-1 is designated a pseudogene. This CDR3 region has 16 residues. The CDR3 DNA follows: TGTGCCAGCAGCAAAGGTCCCGGGACAGGGGGCTACGAGCAGTACTTC. Translation: CASSKGPGTGGYEQYF.

This sequence joins TRBV28 and TRBJ1-4; TRBD1 is a possible D gene (5 bases). Trimming removed 10 bases at V and 0 bases at J, with 9 bases between. Germline assignment: CDR1 MDHEN and CDR2 SYDVKM. There are 13 residues in the CDR3. The CDR3 protein is CATLRATNEKLFF. The CDR3 bases are TGTGCCACCCTCAGGGCAACTAATGAAAAACTGTTTTTT. The full variable domain, in which reference TRBV28 and TRBJ1-4 provide the parts outside the CDR3, is DVKVTQSSRYLVKRTGEKVFLECVQDMDHENMFWYRQDPGLGLRLIYFSYDVKMKEKGDIPEGYSVSREKKERFSLILESASTNQTSMYLCATLRATNEKLFFGSGTQLSVL.

A few counts support this clone. J is TRBJ2-5 and V is TRBV11-2; maybe TRBD2 (5 bases). The ends were cut back, 5 bases at V and 4 bases at J, with 14 bases in the middle. The CDR3 runs to 14 residues. Per the germline V gene, CDR1 is SGHAT and CDR2 is FQNNGV. In nucleotides, the CDR3 is TGTGCCAGCAGCCGAAGCGGTGAGCTAGAGACCCAGTACTTC. Translation: CASSRSGELETQYF.

There are many counts of this clone. This chain joins TRBV27 and TRBJ1-6; 7 positions match TRBD1. CDR1 and CDR2 from the germline V gene are MNHEY and SMNVEV (reference sequence). V trimming: 6 bases; J trimming: 6 bases; junction bases outside the gene matches: 8. The CDR3 is 15 amino acids. DNA for the CDR3: TGTGCCAGCAGCCTCGGGACAGTTGGTAATTCACCCCTCCACTTT. It yields the protein CASSLGTVGNSPLHF.

V and J are TRBV5-6 and TRBJ1-1; the D is unclear. V lost 4 bases to trimming and J lost 0 bases, with 7 bases between them. The length of the CDR3 is 13 residues. The germline V gene encodes CDR1 SGHDT and CDR2 YYEEEE. DNA of the CDR3: TGTGCCAGCAGCCCTTCCTTGAACACTGAAGCTTTCTTT. Its protein product is CASSPSLNTEAFF.

V and J are TRBV19 and TRBJ2-1, with a weak D call TRBD2 (6 bases). The CDR3 consists of 11 residues. Germline lookup yields CDR1 LNHDA and CDR2 SQIVND (reference sequence). The ends were cut back, 6 bases at V and 9 bases at J, with 9 bases in the middle. The CDR3 bases are TGTGCCAGTAGCCGGGACTTTGAGCAGTTCTTC. Translated: CASSRDFEQFF.

This clone occurred once. The chain couples TRBV6-5 to TRBJ2-6; D may be TRBD2 (6 bases). With 6 bases removed from V and 3 bases from J, the gap between germline ends came to 9 bases. Germline CDR1 and CDR2: MNHEY and SVGAGI. The CDR3 extends over 14 amino acids. This CDR3 reads CASRGGGGANVLTF. The CDR3 DNA sequence: TGTGCCAGCAGGGGGGGAGGTGGGGCCAACGTCCTGACTTTC.

The table lists this clone with a count of one. The chain combines TRBV7-2 with TRBJ2-5; D is possibly TRBD2 (5 bases). This CDR3 comprises 14 residues. Germline loops: CDR1 SGHTA, CDR2 FQGNSA. With 2 bases removed from V and 2 bases from J, the gap between germline ends came to 9 bases. CDR3 sequence: CASSLMAGQETQYF. The CDR3 region has the DNA TGTGCCAGCAGCTTAATGGCGGGTCAAGAGACCCAGTACTTC.

DNA of the CDR3: TGTGCCAGCAGCCCGCGGACACCATCCTACAATGAGCAGTTCTTC. Its protein product is CASSPRTPSYNEQFF. The chain joins TRBV7-9 to TRBJ2-1; D is possibly TRBD1 (5 bases). The CDR3 spans 15 residues. The V and J ends lost 5 bases and 1 base respectively, with 12 bases between them. CDR1 is SEHNR and CDR2 is FQNEAQ in the germline V gene (reference sequence).